Following are 7 T cell receptor beta chains from one sample sequenced in a study of shared clonotypes between healthy human individuals. Clones were read by immunoSEQ multiplex PCR, and TCRdb kept only the in-frame ones, dropping some. The data hold millions of clones, with around nine tenths observed a single time. The sequenced sample consisted of naive CD4+ T cells sorted from blood. Regarding subset: CD45RA+ positively selected. The receptor source for this set is a man younger than 30 in good health.

The rearrangement joins TRBV27 to TRBJ1-4; the match to TRBD1 covers 10 bases. The V gene's germline CDR1 is MNHEY and CDR2 SMNVEV (reference sequence). Losses at the gene ends were 4 bases for V and 7 bases for J; bases not matched to a gene: 12. This CDR3 spans 17 amino acids. CDR3 nucleotide sequence: TGTGCCAGCAGTTGGGGACAGGGGATTCGACGTTCTGAAAAACTGTTTTTT. Translation: CASSWGQGIRRSEKLFF.

This chain links TRBV5-1 with TRBJ2-5, with D perhaps matching TRBD1 (5 bases). The CDR3 has 13 residues. Germline V gene data show CDR1 as SGHRS and CDR2 as YFSETQ. Trimming took off 2 bases at V and 4 bases at J, with 9 bases between the two ends. The CDR3 bases are TGCGCCAGCAGCTTCAGTAGGGGAGAGACCCAGTACTTC. Its translation: CASSFSRGETQYF. The full variable domain, with the rest looked up from reference TRBV5-1 and TRBJ2-5, is KAGVTQTPRYLIKTRGQQVTLSCSPISGHRSVSWYQQTPGQGLQFLFEYFSETQRNKGNFPGRFSGRQFSNSRSEMNVSTLELGDSALYLCASSFSRGETQYFGPGTRLLVL.

This clone has more than one count but fewer than ten. The genes are TRBV10-3 and TRBJ1-5; D unresolved. With 3 bases removed from V and 4 bases from J, the gap between germline ends came to 4 bases. Germline V gene lookup returns CDR1 ENHRY and CDR2 SYGVKD. The CDR3 contains 12 residues. CDR3: CAISETNQPQHF. DNA for the CDR3: TGTGCCATCAGTGAAACGAATCAGCCCCAGCATTTT.

J is TRBJ2-5 and V is TRBV2; maybe TRBD2 (5 bases). Germline CDR1 and CDR2: SNHLY and FYNNEI. The CDR3 sequence is 13 residues long. Trimming took 6 bases from V and 4 from J, leaving 12 bases between them. Here the CDR3 reads CASSGDEGETQYF. CDR3 DNA sequence: TGTGCCAGCAGCGGCGACGAGGGAGAGACCCAGTACTTC.

The rearrangement links TRBV27 to TRBJ1-2; D is unresolved. The CDR3 covers 15 residues. CDR1 and CDR2 (germline): MNHEY, SMNVEV (reference sequence). Between the trimmed V and J ends, which lost 3 bases and 2 bases, there was a span of 13 bases. CDR3 in DNA: TGTGCCAGCAGTTTCGGAAGGAATCTCAACTATGGCTACACCTTC. Protein product: CASSFGRNLNYGYTF.

The chain joins TRBV9 to TRBJ2-5, with a weak D call TRBD2 (6 bases). This CDR3 contains 13 residues. V lost 5 bases to trimming and J lost 1 base, with 9 bases between them. Germline V CDR1 and CDR2: SGDLS, YYNGEE. The CDR3 sequence is CASSRGAQETQYF. DNA of the CDR3: TGTGCCAGCAGTCGCGGGGCCCAAGAGACCCAGTACTTC.

This clone was found a few times. This chain joins TRBV4-1 and TRBJ1-5; D remains ambiguous. The germline gives CDR1 MGHRA, CDR2 YSYEKL. With 0 bases removed from V and 9 bases from J, the gap between germline ends came to 9 bases. This CDR3 comprises 13 residues. The CDR3, as DNA: TGCGCCAGCAGCCAAGAGGAAGGGAGGCCCCAGCATTTT. Residues: CASSQEEGRPQHF.